Sequencing of this T cell receptor beta chain was carried out in a study of CD8+CD57+ T cells in acquired aplastic anemia. Study-level findings and limits: Levels of CD8+ Simpson's diversity were not significantly distinct in patients versus controls. Sharing between patients and controls was observed for twenty-nine CD8+ CDR3 sequences.

This clonotype occurred many times. What it binds is not known. Individuals selected for sequencing had exhibited CD8+CD57+ cell expansion on flow cytometry. Investigators profiled TCR beta VDJ and CDR3 from genomic DNA template. Using its own MiXCR run on the reads, TCRdb lists one record per CDR3 protein. The table has under 500,000 distinct CDR3 sequences, around 30% seen once; the top ten hold 0.82%. The receptor comes from a human donor with aplastic anemia. Sequencing was done on a sample of sorted CD4+, CD8+, or CD8+CD57+ T cells (not recorded which) from PBMCs.

CDR3 region: CASSDGVLGETQYF. The DNA for the CDR3 is TGTGCCAGCAGTGATGGTGTTCTTGGAGAGACCCAGTACTTC. The chain uses TRBV2 and TRBJ2-5; no clear D gene. Germline assignment: CDR1 SNHLY and CDR2 FYNNEI. Trimming cost V 3 bases and J 4 bases, with 12 bases left between them. The CDR3 contains 14 residues.